This T cell receptor (beta chain) was identified during a study of blood T cell repertoires in COVID-19. Study summary: Acute-phase and convalescent COVID-19 samples originated in the United States, Italy and Spain.

In the authors' workflow: Estimation of nucleated cell counts relied on the amplification of reference gene primers. Clones were sequenced by immunoSEQ multiplex PCR, and TCRdb holds only the in-frame ones, with some missing. V, J and clone size were drawn from that table, and D and trimming were deduced from the DNA. Counted here are 150,000 to 200,000 clones, about 80% occurring once; the ten biggest clones make up 13% to 15%. The CDR3 loop spans 12 amino acids. Germline CDR1 SGHNT, CDR2 YENEEA. V lost 5 bases, J lost 7 bases, and 11 bases lay in between. Exposed participants came across a COVID-19 case within 2 weeks before study entry.

The sequenced material came from PBMCs or T cells enriched from blood (not recorded which). The sequence came from a man in his sixties who had been exposed to COVID-19. The chain has TRBV11-3 and TRBJ1-1, with D hard to call. CDR3 loop: CASSPDTVEAFF. CDR3 nucleotide sequence: TGTGCCAGCAGCCCCGACACAGTTGAAGCTTTCTTT.